This record looks at one T cell receptor beta chain sequence and its context. The CDR3 consists of 15 residues. The V gene's germline CDR1 is MDHEN and CDR2 SYDVKM. V gave up 3 bases and J gave up 0 bases, with 12 bases separating them. Profiled with immunoSEQ multiplex PCR; TCRdb holds only in-frame clones, not every one. The sample records some 48,000 clones, roughly 84% being singletons. This specimen comes from a study of blood T cell repertoires in COVID-19. Specimen: peripheral blood. The TCR comes from a man aged 45-60 years with acute or convalescent COVID-19. J is TRBJ2-7 and V is TRBV28; D uncertain. The CDR3 region has the DNA TGTGCCAGCAGTTTCTCTAGGAAGAGCTCCTACGAGCAGTACTTC. As protein: CASSFSRKSSYEQYF.